This T cell receptor beta chain was sequenced for a study of regulatory T cells in long-lasting Graves disease. The time point: persistent/refractory GD, antithyroid drugs over 5 years with positive TRAb. From RNA extracted from PBMCs, the TCR library was made. The trim removed 4 bases at V and 3 bases at J, leaving 7 bases unmatched. Germline-derived CDR1 and CDR2 are SEHNR and FQNEAQ (reference sequence). The CDR3 sequence is 15 residues long. iRepertoire HTBI primers and Arm-PCR of CDR3 regions built TCR beta libraries. MiXCR, run by TCRdb on the multiplex PCR reads, gives a single entry per CDR3 protein. There are about 470,000 distinct CDR3 sequences in the sample; about a fifth occur only once, and over 6% lies in the top ten.

This receptor was obtained from a female donor with Graves disease. The chain links TRBV7-9 to TRBJ2-5, with 8 bases lining up with TRBD1. The sequenced sample was peripheral blood mononuclear cells (PBMCs), obtained when the disease was refractory, from a patient treated with antithyroid drugs. The CDR3 DNA reads TGTGCCAGCAGCTCCCGGACAGGGAAGGAAGAGACCCAGTACTTC. Amino acids: CASSSRTGKEETQYF.